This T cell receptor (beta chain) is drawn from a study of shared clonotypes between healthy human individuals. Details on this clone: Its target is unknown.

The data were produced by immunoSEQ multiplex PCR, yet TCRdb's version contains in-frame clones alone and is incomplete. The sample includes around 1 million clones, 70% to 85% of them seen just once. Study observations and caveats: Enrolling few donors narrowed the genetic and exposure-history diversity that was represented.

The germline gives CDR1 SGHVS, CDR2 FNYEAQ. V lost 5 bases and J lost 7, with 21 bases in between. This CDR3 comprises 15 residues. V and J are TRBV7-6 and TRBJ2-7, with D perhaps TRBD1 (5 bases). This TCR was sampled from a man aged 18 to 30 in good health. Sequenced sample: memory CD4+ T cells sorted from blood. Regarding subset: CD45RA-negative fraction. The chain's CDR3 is CASSISTVPSLEQYF. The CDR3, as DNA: TGTGCCAGCAGCATATCGACAGTACCCTCCCTAGAGCAGTACTTC.